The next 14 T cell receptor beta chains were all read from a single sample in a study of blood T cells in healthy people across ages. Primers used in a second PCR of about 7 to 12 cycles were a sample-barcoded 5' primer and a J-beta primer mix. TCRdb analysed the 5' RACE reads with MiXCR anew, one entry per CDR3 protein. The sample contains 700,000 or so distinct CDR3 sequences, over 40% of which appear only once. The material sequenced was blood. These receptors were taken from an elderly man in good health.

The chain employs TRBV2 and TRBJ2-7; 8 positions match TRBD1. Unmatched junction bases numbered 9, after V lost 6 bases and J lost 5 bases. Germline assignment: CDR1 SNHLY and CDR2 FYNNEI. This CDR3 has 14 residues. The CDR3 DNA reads TGTGCCAGCAGAGAAAGGACAGGGCAGAACGAGCAGTACTTC. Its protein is CASRERTGQNEQYF.

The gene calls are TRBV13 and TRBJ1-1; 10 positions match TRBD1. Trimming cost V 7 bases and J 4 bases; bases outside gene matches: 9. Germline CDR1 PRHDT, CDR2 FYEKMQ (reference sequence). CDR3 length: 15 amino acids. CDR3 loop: CASTVGQGLITEAFF. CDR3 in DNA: TGTGCCAGCACGGTGGGACAGGGGTTGATCACTGAAGCTTTCTTT. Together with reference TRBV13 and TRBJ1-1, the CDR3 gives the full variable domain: AAGVIQSPRHLIKEKRETATLKCYPIPRHDTVYWYQQGPGQDPQFLISFYEKMQSDKGSIPDRFSAQQFSDYHSELNMSSLELGDSALYFCASTVGQGLITEAFFGQGTRLTVV.

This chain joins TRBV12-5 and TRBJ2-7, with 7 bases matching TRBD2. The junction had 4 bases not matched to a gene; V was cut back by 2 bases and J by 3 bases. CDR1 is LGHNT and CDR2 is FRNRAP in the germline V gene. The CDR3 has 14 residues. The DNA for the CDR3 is TGTGCTAGTGGTTTGTCGTCGGGGGGCTACGAGCAGTACTTC. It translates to CASGLSSGGYEQYF.

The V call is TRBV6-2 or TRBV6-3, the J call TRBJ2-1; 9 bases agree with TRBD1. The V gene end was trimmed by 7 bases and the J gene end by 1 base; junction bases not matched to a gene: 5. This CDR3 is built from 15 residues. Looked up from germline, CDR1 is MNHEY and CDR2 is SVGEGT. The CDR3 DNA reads TGTGCCAGCAAAAGGGACAGGGTTTCCTACAATGAGCAGTTCTTC. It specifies CASKRDRVSYNEQFF.

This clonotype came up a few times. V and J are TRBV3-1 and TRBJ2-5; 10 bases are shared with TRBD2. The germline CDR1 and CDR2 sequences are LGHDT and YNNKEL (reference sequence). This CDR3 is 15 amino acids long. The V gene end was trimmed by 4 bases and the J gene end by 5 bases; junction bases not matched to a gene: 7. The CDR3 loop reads CASSLPSGSGETQYF. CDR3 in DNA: TGTGCCAGCAGCCTCCCTAGCGGGAGTGGTGAGACCCAGTACTTC.

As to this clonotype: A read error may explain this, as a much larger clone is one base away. The CDR3 loop is CASSSFVQYF. CDR3 DNA: TGTGCCAGCAGTTCCTTTGTCCAGTACTTC. The gene calls are TRBV28 and TRBJ2-7; D gene uncertain. This CDR3 has 10 residues. Germline V gene lookup returns CDR1 MDHEN and CDR2 SYDVKM. The V end was cut by 4 bases, the J end by 10 bases, with 8 bases between.

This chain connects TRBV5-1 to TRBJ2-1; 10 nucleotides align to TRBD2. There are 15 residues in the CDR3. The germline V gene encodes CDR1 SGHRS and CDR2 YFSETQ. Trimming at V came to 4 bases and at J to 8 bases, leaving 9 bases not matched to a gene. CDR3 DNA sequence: TGCGCCAGCAGCACTAGCGGGGATCGGGTCGATGAGCAGTTCTTC. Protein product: CASSTSGDRVDEQFF.

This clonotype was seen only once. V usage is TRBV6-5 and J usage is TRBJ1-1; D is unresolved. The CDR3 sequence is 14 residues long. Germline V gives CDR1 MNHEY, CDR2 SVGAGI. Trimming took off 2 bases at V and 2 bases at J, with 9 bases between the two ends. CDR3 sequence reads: CASSYGQRNTEAFF. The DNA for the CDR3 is TGTGCCAGCAGTTACGGCCAGAGAAACACTGAAGCTTTCTTT.

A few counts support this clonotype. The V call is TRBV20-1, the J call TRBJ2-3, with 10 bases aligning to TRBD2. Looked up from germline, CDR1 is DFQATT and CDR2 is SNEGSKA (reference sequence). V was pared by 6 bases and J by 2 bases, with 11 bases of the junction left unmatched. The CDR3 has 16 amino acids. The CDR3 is CSAGNLAGDPTDTQYF. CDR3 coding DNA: TGCAGTGCGGGGAACCTAGCGGGGGACCCCACAGATACGCAGTATTTT.

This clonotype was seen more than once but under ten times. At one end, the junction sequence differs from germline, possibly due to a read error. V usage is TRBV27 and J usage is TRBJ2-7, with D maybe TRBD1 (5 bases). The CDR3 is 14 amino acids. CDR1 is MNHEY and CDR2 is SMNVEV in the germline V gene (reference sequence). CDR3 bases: TGTGCCAGAAGTTTCTCCAGGGTTTTGTACGAGCAGTACTTC. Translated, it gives CARSFSRVLYEQYF.

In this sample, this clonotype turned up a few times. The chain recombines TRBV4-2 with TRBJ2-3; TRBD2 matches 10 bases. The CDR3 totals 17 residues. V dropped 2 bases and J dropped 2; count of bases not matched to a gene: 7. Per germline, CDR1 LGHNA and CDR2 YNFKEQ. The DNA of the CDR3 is TGTGCCAGCAGCCAACCGAGCGGGGGGGGATACACAGATACGCAGTATTTT. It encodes CASSQPSGGGYTDTQYF.

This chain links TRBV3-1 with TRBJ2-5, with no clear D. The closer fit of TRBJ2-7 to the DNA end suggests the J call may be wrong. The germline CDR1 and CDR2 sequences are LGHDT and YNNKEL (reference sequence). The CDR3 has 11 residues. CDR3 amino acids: CASSQAREQYF. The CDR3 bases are TGTGCCAGCAGCCAAGCCCGCGAGCAGTACTTC.

CDR3 nucleotide sequence: TGTGCCAGCACCAGACCGGGACAGGGGGCATCCGAGCAGTACTTC. Its protein product is CASTRPGQGASEQYF. The chain links TRBV7-2 to TRBJ2-7; 12 nucleotides align to TRBD1. Germline CDR1 and CDR2: SGHTA and FQGNSA. The CDR3 has 15 amino acids. Trimming at V came to 7 bases and at J to 6 bases, leaving 10 bases not matched to a gene.

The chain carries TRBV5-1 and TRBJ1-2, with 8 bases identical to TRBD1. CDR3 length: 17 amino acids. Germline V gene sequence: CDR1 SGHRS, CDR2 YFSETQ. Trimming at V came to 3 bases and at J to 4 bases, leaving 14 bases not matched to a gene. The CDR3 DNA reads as TGCGCCAGCAGCTCGCCGAGACAGGGGAGAGGCAGCTATGGCTACACCTTC. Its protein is CASSSPRQGRGSYGYTF. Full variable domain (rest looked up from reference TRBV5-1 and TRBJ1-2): KAGVTQTPRYLIKTRGQQVTLSCSPISGHRSVSWYQQTPGQGLQFLFEYFSETQRNKGNFPGRFSGRQFSNSRSEMNVSTLELGDSALYLCASSSPRQGRGSYGYTFGSGTRLTVV.